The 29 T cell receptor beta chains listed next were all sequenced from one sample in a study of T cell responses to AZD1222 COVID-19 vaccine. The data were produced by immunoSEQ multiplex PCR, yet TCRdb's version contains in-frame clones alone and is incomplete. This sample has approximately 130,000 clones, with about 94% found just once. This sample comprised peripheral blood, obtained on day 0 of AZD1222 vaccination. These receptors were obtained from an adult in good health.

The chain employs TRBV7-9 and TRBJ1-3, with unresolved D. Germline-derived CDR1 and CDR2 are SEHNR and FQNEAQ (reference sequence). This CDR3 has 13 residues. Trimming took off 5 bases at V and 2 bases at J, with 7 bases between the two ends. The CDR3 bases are TGTGCCAGCAGCCCCGGGACTGGAAACACCATATATTTT. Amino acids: CASSPGTGNTIYF. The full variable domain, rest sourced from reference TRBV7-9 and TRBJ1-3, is DTGVSQNPRHKITKRGQNVTFRCDPISEHNRLYWYRQTLGQGPEFLTYFQNEAQLEKSRLLSDRFSAERPKGSFSTLEIQRTEQGDSAMYLCASSPGTGNTIYFGEGSWLTVV.

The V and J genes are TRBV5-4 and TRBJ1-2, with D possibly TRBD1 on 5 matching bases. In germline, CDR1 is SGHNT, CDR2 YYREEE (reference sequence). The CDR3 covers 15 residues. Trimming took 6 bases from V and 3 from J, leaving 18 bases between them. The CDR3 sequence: CASKPPGMGDYGYTF. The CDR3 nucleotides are TGTGCCAGCAAACCTCCGGGGATGGGGGACTATGGCTACACCTTC.

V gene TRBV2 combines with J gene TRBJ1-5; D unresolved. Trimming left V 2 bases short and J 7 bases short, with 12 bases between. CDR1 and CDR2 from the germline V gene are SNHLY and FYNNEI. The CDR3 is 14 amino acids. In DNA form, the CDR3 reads TGTGCCAGCAGTGAAAGCTCCCCGAGGCAGCCCCAGCATTTT. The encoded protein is CASSESSPRQPQHF. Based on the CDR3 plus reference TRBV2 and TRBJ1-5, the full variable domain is EPEVTQTPSHQVTQMGQEVILRCVPISNHLYFYWYRQILGQKVEFLVSFYNNEISEKSEIFDDQFSVERPDGSNFTLKIRSTKLEDSAMYFCASSESSPRQPQHFGDGTRLSIL.

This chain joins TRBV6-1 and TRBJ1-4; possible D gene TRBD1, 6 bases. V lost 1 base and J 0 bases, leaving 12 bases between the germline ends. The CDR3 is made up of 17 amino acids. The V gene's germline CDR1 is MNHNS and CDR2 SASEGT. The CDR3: CASSEVYRAATNEKLFF. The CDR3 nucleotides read TGTGCCAGCAGTGAAGTGTACAGGGCGGCAACTAATGAAAAACTGTTTTTT.

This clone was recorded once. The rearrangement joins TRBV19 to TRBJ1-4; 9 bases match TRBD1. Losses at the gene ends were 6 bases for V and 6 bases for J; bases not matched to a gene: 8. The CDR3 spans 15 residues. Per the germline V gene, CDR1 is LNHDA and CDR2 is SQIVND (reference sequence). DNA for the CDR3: TGTGCCAGTAGGACACAGGGGGCCTTCGATGAAAAACTGTTTTTT. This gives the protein CASRTQGAFDEKLFF.

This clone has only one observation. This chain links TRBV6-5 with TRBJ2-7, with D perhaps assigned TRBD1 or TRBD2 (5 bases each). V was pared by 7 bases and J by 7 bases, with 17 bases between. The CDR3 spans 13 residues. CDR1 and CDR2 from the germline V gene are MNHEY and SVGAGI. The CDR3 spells CASTDSPSGEQYF. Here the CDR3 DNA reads TGTGCCAGCACCGACAGTCCTTCGGGGGAGCAGTACTTC.

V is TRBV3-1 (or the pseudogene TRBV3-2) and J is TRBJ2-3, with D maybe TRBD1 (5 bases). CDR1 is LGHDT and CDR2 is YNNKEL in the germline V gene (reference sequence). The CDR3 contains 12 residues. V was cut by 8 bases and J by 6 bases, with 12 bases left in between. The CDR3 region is CASVGVGDTQYF. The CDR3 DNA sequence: TGTGCCAGCGTAGGGGTCGGGGATACGCAGTATTTT.

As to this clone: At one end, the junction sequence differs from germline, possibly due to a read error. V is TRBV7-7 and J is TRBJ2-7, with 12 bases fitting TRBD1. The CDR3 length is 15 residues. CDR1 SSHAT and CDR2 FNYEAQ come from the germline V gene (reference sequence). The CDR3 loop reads CASSAGQGAGYEQYF. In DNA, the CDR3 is TGTGCTAGCAGCGCGGGACAGGGGGCGGGCTACGAGCAGTACTTC.

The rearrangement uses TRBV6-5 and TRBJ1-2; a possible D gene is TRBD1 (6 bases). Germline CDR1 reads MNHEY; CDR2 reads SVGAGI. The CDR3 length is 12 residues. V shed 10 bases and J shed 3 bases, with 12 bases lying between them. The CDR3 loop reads CATNRVDYGYTF. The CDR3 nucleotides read TGTGCCACGAACAGGGTCGACTATGGCTACACCTTC.

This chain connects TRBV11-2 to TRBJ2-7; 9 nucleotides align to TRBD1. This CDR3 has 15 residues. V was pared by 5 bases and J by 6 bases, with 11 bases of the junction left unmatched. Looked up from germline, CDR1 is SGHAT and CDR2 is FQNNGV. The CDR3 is CASSTIRDREGEQYF. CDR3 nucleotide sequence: TGTGCCAGCAGCACCATACGGGACAGGGAGGGCGAGCAGTACTTC. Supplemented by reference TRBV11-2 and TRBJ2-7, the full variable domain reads EAGVAQSPRYKIIEKRQSVAFWCNPISGHATLYWYQQILGQGPKLLIQFQNNGVVDDSQLPKDRFSAERLKGVDSTLKIQPAKLEDSAVYLCASSTIRDREGEQYFGPGTRLTVT.

CDR3 DNA sequence: TGTGCCAGTTCGGTGGGGACAGGGCGCTACGAGCAGTACTTC. Its translation: CASSVGTGRYEQYF. The chain carries TRBV19 and TRBJ2-7, with 9 bases that match TRBD1. With 8 bases clipped from V and 3 bases from J, the junction kept 8 bases outside the gene matches. Germline CDR1 reads LNHDA; CDR2 reads SQIVND (reference sequence). There are 14 residues in the CDR3.

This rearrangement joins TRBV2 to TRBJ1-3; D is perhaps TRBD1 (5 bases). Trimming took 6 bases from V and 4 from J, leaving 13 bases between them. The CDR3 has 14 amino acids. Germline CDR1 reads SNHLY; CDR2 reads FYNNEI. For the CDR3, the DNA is TGTGCCAGCAGAGGACACCTCGAGGGAAACACCATATATTTT. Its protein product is CASRGHLEGNTIYF.

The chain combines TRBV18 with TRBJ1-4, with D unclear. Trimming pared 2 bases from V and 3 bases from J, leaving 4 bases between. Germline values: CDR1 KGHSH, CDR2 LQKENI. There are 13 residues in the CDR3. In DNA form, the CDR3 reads TGTGCCAGCTCACCAGCTCCTAATGAAAAACTGTTTTTT. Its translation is CASSPAPNEKLFF.

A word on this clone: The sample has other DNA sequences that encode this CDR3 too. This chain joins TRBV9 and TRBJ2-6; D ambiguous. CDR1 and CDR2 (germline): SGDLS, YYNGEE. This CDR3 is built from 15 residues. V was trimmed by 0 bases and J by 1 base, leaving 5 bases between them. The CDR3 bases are TGTGCCAGCAGCGTAGTAGGTTCTGGGGCCAACGTCCTGACTTTC. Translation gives CASSVVGSGANVLTF.

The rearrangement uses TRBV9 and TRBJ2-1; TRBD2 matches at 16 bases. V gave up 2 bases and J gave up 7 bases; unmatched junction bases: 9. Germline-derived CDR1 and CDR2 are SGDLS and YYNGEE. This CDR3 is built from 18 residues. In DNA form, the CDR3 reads TGTGCCAGCAGCGTCCCGGGACTAGCGGGGGGGCCGAGAAATGAGCAGTTCTTC. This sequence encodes CASSVPGLAGGPRNEQFF.

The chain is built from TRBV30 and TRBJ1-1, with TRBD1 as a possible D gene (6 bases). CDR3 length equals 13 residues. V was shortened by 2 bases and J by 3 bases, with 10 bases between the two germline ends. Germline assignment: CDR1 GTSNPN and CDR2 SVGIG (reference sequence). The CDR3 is CAWSRDTDTEAFF. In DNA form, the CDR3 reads TGTGCCTGGAGTCGGGACACAGACACTGAAGCTTTCTTT.

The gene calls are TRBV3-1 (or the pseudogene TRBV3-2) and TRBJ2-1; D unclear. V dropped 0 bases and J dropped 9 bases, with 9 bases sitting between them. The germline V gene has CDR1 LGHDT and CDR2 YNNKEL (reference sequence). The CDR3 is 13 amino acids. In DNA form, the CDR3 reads TGTGCCAGCAGCCAAGATTCACGGCTTGAGCAGTTCTTC. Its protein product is CASSQDSRLEQFF.

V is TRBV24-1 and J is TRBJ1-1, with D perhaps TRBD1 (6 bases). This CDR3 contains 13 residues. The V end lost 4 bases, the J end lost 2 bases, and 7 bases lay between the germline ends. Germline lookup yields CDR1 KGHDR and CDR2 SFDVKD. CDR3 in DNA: TGTGCCACCAGTGAGGGACAAAACACTGAAGCTTTCTTT. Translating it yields CATSEGQNTEAFF.

CDR3 sequence reads: CASSLGAQPQHF. As DNA, the CDR3 is TGTGCCAGCAGCTTAGGGGCTCAGCCCCAGCATTTT. The chain is built from TRBV5-6 and TRBJ1-5, with a tentative D call TRBD1 (5 bases). V shed 2 bases and J shed 6 bases, with 6 bases lying between them. This CDR3 comprises 12 residues. CDR1 and CDR2 (germline): SGHDT, YYEEEE.

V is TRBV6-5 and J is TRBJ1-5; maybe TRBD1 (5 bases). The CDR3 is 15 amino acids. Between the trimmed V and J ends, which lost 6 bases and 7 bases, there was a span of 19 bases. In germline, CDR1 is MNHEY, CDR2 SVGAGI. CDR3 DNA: TGTGCCAGCAGGCCGCTTGGGGCGGATGAACAGCCCCAGCATTTT. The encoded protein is CASRPLGADEQPQHF.

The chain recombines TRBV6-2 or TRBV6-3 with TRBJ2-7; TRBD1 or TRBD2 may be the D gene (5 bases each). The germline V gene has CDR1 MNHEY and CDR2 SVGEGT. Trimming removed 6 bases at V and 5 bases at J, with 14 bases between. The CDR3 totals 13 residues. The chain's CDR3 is CASSPRVGDEQYF. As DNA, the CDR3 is TGTGCCAGCAGCCCCAGGGTGGGGGACGAGCAGTACTTC.

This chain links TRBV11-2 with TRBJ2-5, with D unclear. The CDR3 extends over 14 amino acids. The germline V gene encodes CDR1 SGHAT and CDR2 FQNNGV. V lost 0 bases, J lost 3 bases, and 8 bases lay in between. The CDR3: CASSLDRWEETQYF. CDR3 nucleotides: TGTGCCAGCAGCTTAGATCGGTGGGAAGAGACCCAGTACTTC.

CDR3 protein: CASSLEWGGETQYF. The CDR3 DNA sequence: TGTGCCAGCAGCCTCGAGTGGGGGGGAGAGACCCAGTACTTC. V and J are TRBV6-5 and TRBJ2-5, with 7 bases matching TRBD2. The CDR3 runs 14 residues. Per the germline V gene, CDR1 is MNHEY and CDR2 is SVGAGI. The V segment lost 6 bases and the J segment 4 bases; nucleotides outside the gene matches: 8.

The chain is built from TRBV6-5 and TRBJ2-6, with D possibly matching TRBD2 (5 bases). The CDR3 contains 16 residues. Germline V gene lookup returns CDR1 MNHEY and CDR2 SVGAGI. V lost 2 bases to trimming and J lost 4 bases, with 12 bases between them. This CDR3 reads CASSYNSGSGANVLTF. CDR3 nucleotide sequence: TGTGCCAGCAGTTACAATTCGGGGTCCGGGGCCAACGTCCTGACTTTC.

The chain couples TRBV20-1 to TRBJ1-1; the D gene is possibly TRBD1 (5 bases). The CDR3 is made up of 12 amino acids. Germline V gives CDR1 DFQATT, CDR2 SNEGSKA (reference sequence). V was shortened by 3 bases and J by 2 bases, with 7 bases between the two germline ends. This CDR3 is CSASRGNTEAFF. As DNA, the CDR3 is TGCAGTGCTAGTAGGGGAAACACTGAAGCTTTCTTT.

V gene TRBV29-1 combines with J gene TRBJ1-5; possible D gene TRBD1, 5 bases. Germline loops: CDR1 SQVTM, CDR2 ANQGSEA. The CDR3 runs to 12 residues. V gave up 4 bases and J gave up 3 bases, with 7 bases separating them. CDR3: CSVGQSNQPQHF. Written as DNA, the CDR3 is TGCAGCGTTGGACAGTCCAATCAGCCCCAGCATTTT.

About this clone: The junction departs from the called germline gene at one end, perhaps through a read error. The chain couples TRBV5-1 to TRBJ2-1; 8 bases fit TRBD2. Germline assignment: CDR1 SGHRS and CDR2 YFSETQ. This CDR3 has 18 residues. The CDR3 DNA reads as TGCGCCAGCAGTTTGGGTCTTGGCGGGGGGATCACTTCCAATGAGCAGTTCTTC. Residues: CASSLGLGGGITSNEQFF.

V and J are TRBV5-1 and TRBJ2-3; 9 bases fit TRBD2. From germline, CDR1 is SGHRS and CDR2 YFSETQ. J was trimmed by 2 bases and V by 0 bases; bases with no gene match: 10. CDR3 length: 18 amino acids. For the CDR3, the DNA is TGCGCCAGCAGCTTGGCCATAATAGCGGGGGCTCTCACAGATACGCAGTATTTT. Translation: CASSLAIIAGALTDTQYF.

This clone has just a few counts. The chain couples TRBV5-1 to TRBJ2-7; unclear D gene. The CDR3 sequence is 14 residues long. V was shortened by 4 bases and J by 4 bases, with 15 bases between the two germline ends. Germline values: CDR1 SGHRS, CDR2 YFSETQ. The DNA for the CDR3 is TGCGCCAGCAGCCCTACCGCGGTAGGATACGAGCAGTACTTC. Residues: CASSPTAVGYEQYF.